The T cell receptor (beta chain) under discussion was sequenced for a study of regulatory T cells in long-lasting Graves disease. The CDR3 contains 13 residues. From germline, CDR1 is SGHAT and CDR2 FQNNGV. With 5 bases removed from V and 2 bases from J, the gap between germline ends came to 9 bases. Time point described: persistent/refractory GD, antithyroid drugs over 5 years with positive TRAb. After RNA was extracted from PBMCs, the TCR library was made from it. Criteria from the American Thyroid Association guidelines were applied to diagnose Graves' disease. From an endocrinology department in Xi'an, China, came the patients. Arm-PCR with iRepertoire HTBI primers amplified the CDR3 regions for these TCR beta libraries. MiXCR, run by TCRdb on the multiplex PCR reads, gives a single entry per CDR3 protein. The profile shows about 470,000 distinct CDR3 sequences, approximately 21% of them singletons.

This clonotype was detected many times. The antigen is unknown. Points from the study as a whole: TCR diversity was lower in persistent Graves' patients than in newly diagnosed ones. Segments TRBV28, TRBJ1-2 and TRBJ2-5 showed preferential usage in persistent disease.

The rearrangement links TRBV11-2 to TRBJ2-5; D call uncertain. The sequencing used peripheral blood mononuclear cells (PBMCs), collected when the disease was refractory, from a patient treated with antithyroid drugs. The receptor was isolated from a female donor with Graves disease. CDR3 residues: CASSTAEQETQYF. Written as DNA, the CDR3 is TGTGCCAGCAGCACAGCAGAACAAGAGACCCAGTACTTC. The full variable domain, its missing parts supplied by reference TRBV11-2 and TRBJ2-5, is EAGVAQSPRYKIIEKRQSVAFWCNPISGHATLYWYQQILGQGPKLLIQFQNNGVVDDSQLPKDRFSAERLKGVDSTLKIQPAKLEDSAVYLCASSTAEQETQYFGPGTRLLVL.